Reported below is one T cell receptor (beta chain). This specimen belongs to a study of blood T cell repertoires in COVID-19. Study as a whole: From T cells, B-cell-depleted T cells, or PBMCs came the material, which was cDNA or gDNA.

Per the original data handling: Nucleated cell counts were estimated from reference gene primer amplification. TCRdb keeps only in-frame clones here, not all; method: immunoSEQ multiplex PCR. From that table come the V and J calls and clone size; the DNA was used to work out D and trimming. This sample has more than 15,000 clones; approximately 86% occur once, and the top ten carry 52%. The length of the CDR3 is 17 residues. J gave up 4 bases and V 2 bases, and 9 bases lay outside the gene matches. Per the germline V gene, CDR1 is SGHVS and CDR2 is FNYEAQ. This TCR came from a man between 60 and 75 years old with acute or convalescent COVID-19. Sequencing input: peripheral blood. The chain has TRBV7-6 and TRBJ2-5, with 11 bases aligning to TRBD2. CDR3 sequence: CASSLSYSGGAIETQYF. Here the CDR3 DNA reads TGTGCCAGCAGCTTATCCTATAGCGGGGGGGCCATAGAGACCCAGTACTTC.